These 5 T cell receptor beta chains were sequenced from one sample in a study of OX40 agonist ivuxolimab in advanced cancers. Only in-frame clones appear in the TCRdb table, and some are missing; sequencing was by immunoSEQ multiplex PCR. The sample includes 65,000 to 75,000 clones, around 83% of them seen just once. Sequenced material: CD4+ or CD8+ T cells sorted from blood, taken in a trial of the OX40 agonist ivuxolimab. The receptors stem from an adult with an advanced solid tumor such as melanoma, head and neck, liver or kidney cancer.

The rearrangement joins TRBV7-2 to TRBJ2-7, with D unresolved. Germline assignment: CDR1 SGHTA and CDR2 FQGNSA. The V end lost 2 bases, the J end lost 6 bases, and 11 bases lay between the germline ends. CDR3 length: 13 residues. The CDR3 DNA follows: TGTGCCAGCAGCTTATCGAATTACCTCGAGCAGTACTTC. It specifies CASSLSNYLEQYF.

This clone was seen once. This sequence joins TRBV7-9 and TRBJ1-6; D not certain. CDR3 length equals 16 residues. Germline CDR1 is SEHNR and CDR2 is FQNEAQ (reference sequence). Between the trimmed V and J ends, which lost 4 bases and 4 bases, there was a span of 14 bases. CDR3 DNA: TGTGCCAGCAGCTACCGGACGGACCCTTATAATTCACCCCTCCACTTT. This sequence encodes CASSYRTDPYNSPLHF.

This chain joins TRBV15 and TRBJ2-2; TRBD1 might be the D (7 bases). CDR3 size: 16 residues. Trimming stripped 1 base from V and 5 bases from J, with 14 bases between. Germline CDR1 reads LNHNV; CDR2 reads YYDKDF (reference sequence). CDR3 DNA sequence: TGTGCCACCAGCAGAGGGGCAGGGGGAGGTACCGGGGAGCTGTTTTTT. Translating it yields CATSRGAGGGTGELFF. Full variable domain (remainder filled in from reference TRBV15 and TRBJ2-2): DAMVIQNPRYQVTQFGKPVTLSCSQTLNHNVMYWYQQKSSQAPKLLFHYYDKDFNNEADTPDNFQSRRPNTSFCFLDIRSPGLGDTAMYLCATSRGAGGGTGELFFGEGSRLTVL.

The chain has TRBV18 and TRBJ1-4; 10 bases match TRBD1. The germline CDR1 and CDR2 sequences are KGHSH and LQKENI. This CDR3 has 15 amino acids. After removal of 3 bases from V and 7 bases from J, the junction contained 5 bases not matched to a gene. The DNA for the CDR3 is TGTGCCAGCTCACCTCAGACAGGGGGCGGTGAAAAACTGTTTTTT. It is translated as CASSPQTGGGEKLFF.

The genes are TRBV5-8 and TRBJ2-7, with TRBD1 identical over 7 bases. Germline V CDR1 and CDR2: SGHTS, YDEGEE. Trimming cost V 4 bases and J 3 bases; bases outside gene matches: 7. The CDR3 loop spans 14 amino acids. The CDR3 bases are TGTGCCAGCAGCACCCGGACAGGAGACTACGAGCAGTACTTC. It codes for CASSTRTGDYEQYF. Variable domain in full (rest from reference TRBV5-8 and TRBJ2-7): EAGVTQSPTHLIKTRGQQATLRCSPISGHTSVYWYQQALGLGLQFLLWYDEGEERNRGNFPPRFSGRQFPNYSSELNVNALELEDSALYLCASSTRTGDYEQYFGPGTRLTVT.